Listed below are T cell receptor beta chains from one sample, sequenced in a study of cytotoxic CD8 clonotypes in ibrutinib-treated CLL. The method was immunoSEQ multiplex PCR; TCRdb's version includes in-frame clones alone and lacks a portion of them. The top ten hold over 2% of the sample, which has about 160,000 clones, approximately 77% seen once. The sequencing used PBMCs, collected after 12 months of ibrutinib treatment. These receptors were obtained from a human donor with chronic lymphocytic leukemia. The CDR3 runs from the conserved cysteine through the conserved F or W.

V gene	J gene	CDR3 protein
TRBV4-3	TRBJ1-1	CASSHGTGVLNTEAFF
TRBV2	TRBJ2-3	CASSMGGGQDTQYF
TRBV28	TRBJ2-3	CASSSGGDTQYF
TRBV7-2	TRBJ2-7	CASSFLGSDEQYF
TRBV6-5	TRBJ1-5	CASSYNGLSNQPQHF
TRBV15	TRBJ1-1	CATSRDVTEAFF
TRBV6-6	TRBJ1-1	CASSYLAANTEAFF
TRBV2	TRBJ2-3	CASRADPGLAGTLRTDTQYF
TRBV2	TRBJ1-2	CASSEDRDSRYTF
TRBV7-8	TRBJ2-7	CASSSTRGAGQYF
TRBV28	TRBJ2-1	CASSSPGLADGGEQFF
TRBV11-3	TRBJ2-1	CASSLGTSGANSAEQFF
TRBV6-5	TRBJ1-2	CASNRGRGYTF
TRBV19	TRBJ2-1	CASNSIAGDFFYEQFF
TRBV28	TRBJ1-2	CASSRIGGYGYTF
TRBV27	TRBJ1-6	CASMARGRLNSPLHF
TRBV2	TRBJ1-2	CASSVRQGARGYTF
TRBV28	TRBJ2-2	CASSIRRGLTGELFF
TRBV14	TRBJ2-3	CASSPSGVTDTQYF
TRBV30	TRBJ2-7	CAWTAGGFGEQYF
TRBV9	TRBJ2-3	CASSVVRGGFTDTQYF
TRBV10-3	TRBJ2-2	CAIRGGSNTGELFF
TRBV5-4	TRBJ1-3	CASSSGQTSGNTIYF
TRBV5-4	TRBJ2-3	CASSLGGGSTDTQYF
TRBV11-3	TRBJ1-2	CASSLEFASRGVDGYTF
TRBV7-2	TRBJ2-1	CASSLDLLTNNEQFF
TRBV7-2	TRBJ2-1	CASSWGGTSGNSYNEQFF
TRBV2	TRBJ1-4	CASRRGDRGNEKLFF
TRBV6-5	TRBJ1-1	CASSYRRGSPNTEAFF